The clone carrying this TCR beta chain was detected many times. The data derive from a study of regulatory T cells in long-lasting Graves disease. Time point: newly diagnosed GD, antithyroid drugs for less than 3 months. PBMCs were the source of the RNA used for TCR sequencing. Assembly of TCR beta libraries relied on iRepertoire HTBI primers together with Arm-PCR of CDR3 regions. TCRdb analysed the multiplex PCR reads with MiXCR anew, one entry per CDR3 protein. This table holds about 620,000 distinct CDR3 sequences, approximately 15% found once. V lost 5 bases and J lost 1; bases outside the gene matches: 7. This CDR3 has 15 amino acids. The V gene's germline CDR1 is MDHEN and CDR2 SYDVKM. Separately, the same data were catalogued under a study of T cells in Graves' hyperthyroidism and ophthalmopathy. From that second work: When the TCR CDR3 underwent first-round RT-PCR, the HTBI primer set was used.

The sequence was obtained from a woman in her twenties or thirties with Graves disease. Sequences were derived from peripheral blood mononuclear cells (PBMCs), sampled at new diagnosis, from a patient treated with antithyroid drugs. This chain links TRBV28 with TRBJ2-7, with 8 bases lining up with TRBD1. In DNA, the CDR3 is TGTGCCAGCAGTCGCGGACAGGGAACATCCTACGAGCAGTACTTC. Amino acids: CASSRGQGTSYEQYF.